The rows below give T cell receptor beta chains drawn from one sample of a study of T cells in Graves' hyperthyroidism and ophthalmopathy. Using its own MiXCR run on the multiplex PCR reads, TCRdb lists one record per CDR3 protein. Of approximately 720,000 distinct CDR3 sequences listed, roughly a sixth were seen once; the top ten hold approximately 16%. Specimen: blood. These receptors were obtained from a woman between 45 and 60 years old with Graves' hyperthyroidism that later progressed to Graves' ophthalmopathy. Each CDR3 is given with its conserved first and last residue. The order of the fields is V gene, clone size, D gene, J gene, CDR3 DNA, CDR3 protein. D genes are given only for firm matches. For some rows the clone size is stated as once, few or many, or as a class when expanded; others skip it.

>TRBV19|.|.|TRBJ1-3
TGTGCCAGTAGTACCTCGACTGGAAACACCATATATTTT
CASSTSTGNTIYF
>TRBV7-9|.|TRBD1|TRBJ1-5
TGTGCCAGCAGCTTGTGGGGACAGGGCGATCAGCCCCAGCATTTT
CASSLWGQGDQPQHF
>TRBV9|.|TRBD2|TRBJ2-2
TGTGCCAGCAAGGCGGGAGGCACCGGGGAGCTGTTTTTT
CASKAGGTGELFF
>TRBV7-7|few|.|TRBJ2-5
TGTGCTAGCAGTTTGAACAGCGCTCAAGAGACCCAGTACTTC
CASSLNSAQETQYF
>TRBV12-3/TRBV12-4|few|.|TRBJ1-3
TGTGCCAGCAGCCAACCCCTCAAGGGGGGACTTTCGCCTGGAAACACCATATATTTT
CASSQPLKGGLSPGNTIYF
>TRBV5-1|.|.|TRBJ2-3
TGCGCCAGCAGCATAGGGACGCTCTCGGGTACAGATACGCAGTATTTT
CASSIGTLSGTDTQYF
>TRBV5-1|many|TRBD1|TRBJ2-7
TGCGCCAGCAGCTTGGACGGGACAGGGACCTACGAGCAGTACTTC
CASSLDGTGTYEQYF
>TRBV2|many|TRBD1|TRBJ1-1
TGTGCCAGCAGTGACTACAGGGGGGCGAACACTGAAGCTTTCTTT
CASSDYRGANTEAFF
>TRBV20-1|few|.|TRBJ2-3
TGCAGTGCTAGAGTATTTGGGCGGGGCACCCTCGGCACAGATACGCAGTATTTT
CSARVFGRGTLGTDTQYF
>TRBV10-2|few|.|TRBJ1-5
TGCGCCAGCAGTGCGCCAGGGTGGGGAAATCAGCCCCAGCATTTT
CASSAPGWGNQPQHF
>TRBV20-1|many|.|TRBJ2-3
TGCAGTGCCCCGGCTAGCACAGATACGCAGTATTTT
CSAPASTDTQYF
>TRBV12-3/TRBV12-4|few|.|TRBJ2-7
TGTGCCAGCAGTTTAAGGGACATCAGCTCCTACGAGCAGTACTTC
CASSLRDISSYEQYF
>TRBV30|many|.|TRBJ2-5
TGTGCCCACGGGGTCGGGGAACTCGCCGGAACCCAGTACTTC
CAHGVGELAGTQYF
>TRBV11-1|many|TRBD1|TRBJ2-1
TGTGCCAGCAGAGCACAGGGGCGAAGCTCCTACAATGAGCAGTTCTTC
CASRAQGRSSYNEQFF
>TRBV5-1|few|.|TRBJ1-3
TGCGCCAGCAGCTTGGCGGGCGCAACCAACTCTGGAAACACCATATATTTT
CASSLAGATNSGNTIYF
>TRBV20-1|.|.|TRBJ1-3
TGCAGTGCTGAGAGGGGGGCTAGCTCTGGAAACACCATATATTTT
CSAERGASSGNTIYF
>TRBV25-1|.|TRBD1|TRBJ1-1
TGTGCCAGCAGTGATGGTCAGGGGGTCCAGGACACTGAAGCTTTCTTT
CASSDGQGVQDTEAFF
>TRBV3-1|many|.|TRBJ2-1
TGTGCCAGCAGCCGAGAGAGGACAGGACTAAATGAGCAGTTCTTC
CASSRERTGLNEQFF
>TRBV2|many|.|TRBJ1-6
TGTGCCAGCAGTGACTATAATTCACCCCTCCACTTT
CASSDYNSPLHF
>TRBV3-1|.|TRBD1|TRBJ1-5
TGTGCCAGCAGGCCCACGGGACAGGGGGGCAATCAGCCCCAGCATTTT
CASRPTGQGGNQPQHF
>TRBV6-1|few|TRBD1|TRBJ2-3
TGTGCCAGCAGCATTGACAGGGGGATTGATACGCAGTATTTT
CASSIDRGIDTQYF
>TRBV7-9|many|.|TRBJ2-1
TGTGCCAGCAGCTTTTCGGGGGGCTACTACAATGAGCAGTTCTTC
CASSFSGGYYNEQFF
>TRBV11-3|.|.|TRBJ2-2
TGTGCCAGCAGCTTAGAGGGGGAGCTGTTTTTT
CASSLEGELFF
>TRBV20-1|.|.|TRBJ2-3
TGCAGTGCTACAGCCGGTCGGGGGCCCCATACGCAGTATTTT
CSATAGRGPHTQYF
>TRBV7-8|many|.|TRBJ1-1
TGTGCCAGCAGCTTAGTGGCAGGACGGAAGCAAACTGAAGCTTTCTTT
CASSLVAGRKQTEAFF
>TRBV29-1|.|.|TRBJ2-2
TGCAGCGTTGATAGGGAGAACACCGGGGAGCTGTTTTTT
CSVDRENTGELFF
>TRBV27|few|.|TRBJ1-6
TGTGCCAGCAGTTTGACAGCATATAATTCACCCCTCCACTTT
CASSLTAYNSPLHF
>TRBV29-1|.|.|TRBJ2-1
TGCAGCGTTGATACGGCCTGGGGCGGCCGAAGCTCCTACAATGAGCAGTTCTTC
CSVDTAWGGRSSYNEQFF
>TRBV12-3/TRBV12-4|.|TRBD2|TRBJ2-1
TGTGCCAGCAGCCGTGGACTAGCGGGGACCTCCAATGAGCAGTTCTTC
CASSRGLAGTSNEQFF
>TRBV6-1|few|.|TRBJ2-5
TGTGCCAGCAGGTTATCAGGGGGGGAGAAGGAGACCCAGTACTTC
CASRLSGGEKETQYF
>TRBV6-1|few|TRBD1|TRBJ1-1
TGTGCCAGCAGCCTCACAGGGGGCCCTCGGGGAGCTTTCTTT
CASSLTGGPRGAFF
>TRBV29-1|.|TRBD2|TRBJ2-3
TGCAGCGTTGTTCTAGCGGGGGGTAGGGATACGCAGTATTTT
CSVVLAGGRDTQYF